The T cell receptor (beta chain) under discussion was sequenced for a study of human T cells and chemical hapten exposure. Study-wide findings and caveats: TCRs above 1 in 1000 frequency stayed constant with DPC sensitization.

Time point noted: healthy volunteer bleed at 6 weeks. Sequencing started from total RNA isolated from unfractionated whole blood. CDR1 and CDR2 from the germline V gene are SQVTM and ANQGSEA. The CDR3 runs 14 residues. TCRdb passed the RACE reads through MiXCR, listing each CDR3 protein once. The sample has some 81,000 distinct CDR3 sequences; about 8.6% are singletons. A remark on this clonotype: The antigen is undetermined. A read error may account for a junction end that differs from germline.

The rearrangement joins TRBV29-1 to TRBJ2-3, with a tentative D call TRBD1 (5 bases). This receptor was obtained from a female donor in good health. Some clones in this sample may be carry-over from other donors' samples. Sequenced sample: whole blood. The DNA of the CDR3 is TGCAGCGTTGCCTCAGGGCCCCGCACAGATAGGCAGTATTTT. This sequence encodes CSVASGPRTDRQYF.